Sequencing of this T cell receptor (beta chain) was carried out in a study of beta chain features in type 1 diabetes. The study, taken as a whole, reports: The analysis here could not establish whether HLA type shapes TCRB rearrangement. More deletions and fewer insertions at VDJ junctions were seen in type 1 diabetes patients.

This clone was seen many times. Its antigen remains unidentified. Expressed TCRB transcripts were sequenced because the isolated RNA had all been reverse transcribed beforehand. Using immunoSEQ multiplex PCR, the repertoire was profiled, and TCRdb retains in-frame clones only, with some absent. The sample has 130,000 to 150,000 clones; about 9.4% are singletons. V dropped 1 base and J dropped 5 bases, with 8 bases sitting between them. The CDR3 extends over 13 amino acids. Germline CDR1 is SGHAT and CDR2 is FQNNGV. The sequence was collected from a man aged 18 to 30 in good health. The chain carries TRBV11-2 and TRBJ1-1; no firm D call. Sample: naive CD4+ T cells from blood. For the CDR3, the DNA is TGTGCCAGCAGCTTAGTACGGGGAACTGAAGCTTTCTTT. Translation gives CASSLVRGTEAFF.